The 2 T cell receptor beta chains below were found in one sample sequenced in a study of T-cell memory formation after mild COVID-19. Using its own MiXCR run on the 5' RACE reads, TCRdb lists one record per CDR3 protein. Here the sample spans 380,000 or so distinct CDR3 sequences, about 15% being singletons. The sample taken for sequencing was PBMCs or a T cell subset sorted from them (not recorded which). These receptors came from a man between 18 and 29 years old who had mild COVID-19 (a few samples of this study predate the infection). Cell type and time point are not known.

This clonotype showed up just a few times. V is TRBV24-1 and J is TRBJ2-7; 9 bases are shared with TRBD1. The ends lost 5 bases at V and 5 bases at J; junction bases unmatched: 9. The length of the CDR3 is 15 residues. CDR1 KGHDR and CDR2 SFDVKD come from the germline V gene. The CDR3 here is CATSAQGQGGDEQYV. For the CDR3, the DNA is TGTGCCACCAGTGCCCAGGGACAGGGTGGAGACGAGCAGTACGTC.

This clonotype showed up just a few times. The CDR3 loop is CAISVEGGVNLNEQFF. For the CDR3, the DNA is TGTGCCATCAGTGTGGAGGGGGGTGTTAACCTCAATGAGCAGTTCTTC. V gene TRBV10-3 combines with J gene TRBJ2-1; D may match TRBD1 or TRBD2 (6 bases each). Germline CDR1 reads ENHRY; CDR2 reads SYGVKD. Trimming took 4 bases from V and 6 from J, leaving 19 bases between them. CDR3 length equals 16 residues.